The next 7 T cell receptor beta chains were all read from a single sample in a study of response to subunit inactivated influenza vaccine. TCRdb itself ran the RT-PCR reads through MiXCR, one entry per CDR3 protein. This table holds roughly 700,000 distinct CDR3 sequences, roughly 14% found once. The sequenced sample was PBMCs from blood, obtained around 15 days before vaccination. The receptors here all came from a man over 45 who received an inactivated influenza vaccine.

V gene TRBV12-3 or TRBV12-4 combines with J gene TRBJ2-3, with 9 bases that match TRBD2. Trimming at V came to 6 bases and at J to 3 bases, leaving 7 bases not matched to a gene. CDR3 size: 15 residues. CDR3 DNA sequence: TGTGCCAGCAGCATTCTAGCGGGGCGTACAGATACGCAGTATTTT. Protein product: CASSILAGRTDTQYF.

J is TRBJ1-1 and V is TRBV7-2, with a weak D call TRBD1 (5 bases). CDR3 length: 14 amino acids. Per the germline V gene, CDR1 is SGHTA and CDR2 is FQGNSA. Between the trimmed V and J ends, which lost 6 bases and 0 bases, there was a span of 11 bases. Here the CDR3 reads CASRRQHMNTEAFF. The CDR3 DNA follows: TGTGCCAGCAGAAGACAGCACATGAACACTGAAGCTTTCTTT.

At least ten counts were recorded for this clonotype. The chain has TRBV29-1 and TRBJ2-5; possibly TRBD1 or TRBD2 for D (6 bases each). This CDR3 spans 15 amino acids. V lost 4 bases, J lost 0 bases, and 15 bases lay in between. The germline V gene encodes CDR1 SQVTM and CDR2 ANQGSEA. For the CDR3, the DNA is TGCAGCGTTGGGGGGGCGGAAGCTAACCAAGAGACCCAGTACTTC. It yields the protein CSVGGAEANQETQYF.

V is TRBV6-1 and J is TRBJ2-7, with 12 nucleotides matching TRBD1. The V gene end was trimmed by 7 bases and the J gene end by 4 bases; junction bases not matched to a gene: 17. Germline loops: CDR1 MNHNS, CDR2 SASEGT. This CDR3 is 18 amino acids long. This chain's CDR3 is CASNQSPGQGARWYEQYF. The CDR3 region has the DNA TGTGCCAGCAACCAATCACCGGGACAGGGGGCGAGGTGGTACGAGCAGTACTTC.

The J gene is TRBJ2-7, the V gene TRBV4-3; TRBD2 agrees at 9 bases. V trimming: 4 bases; J trimming: 0 bases; junction bases outside the gene matches: 10. This CDR3 contains 17 residues. Germline loops: CDR1 LGHNA, CDR2 YSLEER. CDR3 bases: TGCGCCAGCAGCCCGCGGGGGGGGCGCCTCGACTCCTACGAGCAGTACTTC. Amino acid sequence: CASSPRGGRLDSYEQYF.

This clonotype was seen a few times. The CDR3, as DNA: TGTGCCAGCAGCCTTGGACAGGGGGTCGTTTACGAGCAGTACTTC. Translating gives CASSLGQGVVYEQYF. The gene calls are TRBV9 and TRBJ2-7, with TRBD1 matching over 10 bases. CDR3 length equals 15 residues. The germline V gene has CDR1 SGDLS and CDR2 YYNGEE. J gave up 4 bases and V 4 bases, and 8 bases lay outside the gene matches.

This chain links TRBV12-3 or TRBV12-4 with TRBJ2-1; D tentatively reads TRBD1 or TRBD2 (5 bases each). The CDR3 is made up of 14 amino acids. V was trimmed by 4 bases and J by 7 bases, leaving 14 bases between them. The CDR3, as DNA: TGTGCCAGCAGTTCCGTTTATGAGGGGAATGAGCAGTTCTTC. Translation gives CASSSVYEGNEQFF.